The 9 T cell receptor beta chains below all came from one sample that was sequenced in a study of shared clonotypes between healthy human individuals. The data were produced by immunoSEQ multiplex PCR, yet TCRdb's version contains in-frame clones alone and is incomplete. The repertoire holds approximately 2.5 million clones, with approximately 93% as singletons. Material: naive CD4+ T cells from PBMCs. Subset: CD45RA+ positively selected. The receptors shown here come from a man aged 18 to 29 in good health. Some clones in this sample may be carry-over from other donors' samples.

The J gene is TRBJ1-6, the V gene TRBV11-2; perhaps TRBD1 as D (6 bases). The CDR3 runs to 14 residues. In germline, CDR1 is SGHAT, CDR2 FQNNGV. V gave up 7 bases and J gave up 7 bases, with 14 bases separating them. Here the CDR3 reads CASTRGAINSPLHF. DNA of the CDR3: TGTGCCAGCACCCGGGGGGCCATAAATTCACCCCTCCACTTT.

The chain employs TRBV5-1 and TRBJ2-7; D may correspond to TRBD1 or TRBD2 (5 bases each). CDR1 SGHRS and CDR2 YFSETQ come from the germline V gene. CDR3 length: 16 amino acids. Trimming removed 0 bases from V and 4 bases from J, with 17 bases in between. CDR3: CASSLVRGPAPYEQYF. The CDR3 nucleotides are TGCGCCAGCAGCTTGGTCCGGGGCCCAGCCCCATACGAGCAGTACTTC.

The J gene is TRBJ2-3, the V gene TRBV11-1; D possibly corresponds to TRBD2 (6 bases). The germline CDR1 and CDR2 sequences are SGHAT and FQDESV (reference sequence). Trimming stripped 6 bases from V and 6 bases from J, with 25 bases between. The CDR3 contains 17 residues. CDR3 DNA sequence: TGTGCCAGCAGTGGGAGGCAAAGGACACTCAATGGGGATACGCAGTATTTT. It codes for CASSGRQRTLNGDTQYF. Full variable domain (remainder filled in from reference TRBV11-1 and TRBJ2-3): EAEVAQSPRYKITEKSQAVAFWCDPISGHATLYWYRQILGQGPELLVQFQDESVVDDSQLPKDRFSAERLKGVDSTLKIQPAELGDSAMYLCASSGRQRTLNGDTQYFGPGTRLTVL.

The chain carries TRBV10-2 and TRBJ1-3; D is undetermined. The V and J ends lost 5 bases and 0 bases respectively, with 8 bases between them. Germline V lookup: CDR1 WSHSY, CDR2 SAAADI. The CDR3 is 14 amino acids. In DNA form, the CDR3 reads TGCGCCAGCAGTCCCCAATACTCTGGAAACACCATATATTTT. It translates to CASSPQYSGNTIYF.

The CDR3 nucleotides are TGTGCCAGCAGCTCAGCCTGGGACAGCCTCTCCTACGAGCAGTACTTC. Its translation is CASSSAWDSLSYEQYF. This rearrangement joins TRBV7-9 to TRBJ2-7; 7 bases are shared with TRBD1. The CDR3 is 16 residues long. Germline V lookup: CDR1 SEHNR, CDR2 FQNEAQ (reference sequence). V trimming: 4 bases; J trimming: 0 bases; junction bases outside the gene matches: 9.

The chain recombines TRBV7-3 with TRBJ1-3; maybe TRBD1 (6 bases). This CDR3 has 16 amino acids. CDR1 is SGHTA, CDR2 FQGTGA, per germline. Trimming stripped 2 bases from V and 2 bases from J, with 13 bases between. The chain's CDR3 is CASSLEPGATGNTIYF. The CDR3 region has the DNA TGTGCCAGCAGCTTAGAGCCGGGGGCGACTGGAAACACCATATATTTT.

The gene calls are TRBV27 and TRBJ1-2; no clear D. Germline loops: CDR1 MNHEY, CDR2 SMNVEV (reference sequence). The CDR3 spans 14 residues. V dropped 5 bases and J dropped 4 bases, with 14 bases sitting between them. Here the CDR3 DNA reads TGTGCCAGCAGTCCAAGGCCATCGGGCTATGGCTACACCTTC. Encoded protein: CASSPRPSGYGYTF.

The chain joins TRBV6-1 to TRBJ2-7; D is undetermined. V was trimmed by 5 bases and J by 7 bases, leaving 15 bases between them. Germline-derived CDR1 and CDR2 are MNHNS and SASEGT. CDR3 length equals 13 residues. As DNA, the CDR3 is TGTGCCAGCAGTTCCCCGACGGGCCTTGAGCAGTACTTC. Its translation is CASSSPTGLEQYF.

The V gene is TRBV5-5, the J gene TRBJ1-5; D might be TRBD1 (5 bases). V lost 7 bases, J lost 0 bases, and 20 bases lay in between. This CDR3 spans 17 amino acids. Looked up from germline, CDR1 is SGHKS and CDR2 is YYEKEE (reference sequence). The CDR3 nucleotides are TGTGCCAGCCAAGCCGACAGTCCCCTTGATAGCAATCAGCCCCAGCATTTT. Residues: CASQADSPLDSNQPQHF.